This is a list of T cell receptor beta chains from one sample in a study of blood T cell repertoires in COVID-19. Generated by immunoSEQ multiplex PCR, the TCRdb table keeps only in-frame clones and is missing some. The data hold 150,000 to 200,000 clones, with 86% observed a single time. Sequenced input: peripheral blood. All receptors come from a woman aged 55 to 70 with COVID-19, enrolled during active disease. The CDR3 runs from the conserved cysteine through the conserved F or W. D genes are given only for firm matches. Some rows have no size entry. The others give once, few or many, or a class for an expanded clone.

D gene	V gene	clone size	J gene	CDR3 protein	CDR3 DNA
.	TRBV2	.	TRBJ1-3	CASSPSLSGNTIYF	TGTGCCAGCAGTCCGTCCCTCTCTGGAAACACCATATATTTT
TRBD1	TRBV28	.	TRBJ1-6	CASSLRGGLGGSPLHF	TGTGCCAGCAGTTTGAGAGGGGGCTTAGGTGGTTCACCCCTCCACTTT
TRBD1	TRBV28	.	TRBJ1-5	CASRDGTANQPQHF	TGTGCCAGCAGGGATGGGACAGCCAATCAGCCCCAGCATTTT
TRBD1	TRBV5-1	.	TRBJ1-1	CASSLEVWLDRGGTEAFF	TGCGCCAGCAGCTTGGAGGTGTGGCTGGACAGGGGCGGCACTGAAGCTTTCTTT
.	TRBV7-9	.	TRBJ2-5	CASSPSLQETQYF	TGTGCCAGCAGCCCCTCCCTACAAGAGACCCAGTACTTC
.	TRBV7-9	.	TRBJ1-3	CASSSSIGVGNTIYF	TGTGCCAGCAGCTCAAGTATCGGTGTTGGAAACACCATATATTTT
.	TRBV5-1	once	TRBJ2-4	CASSLEEGQINIQYF	TGCGCCAGCAGCTTGGAGGAGGGACAGATAAACATTCAGTACTTC
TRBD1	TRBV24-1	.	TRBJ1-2	CATSDPGQGSDYGYTF	TGTGCCACCAGTGACCCGGGACAGGGGAGTGACTATGGCTACACCTTC
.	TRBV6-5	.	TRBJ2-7	CASRPRQDAYYEQYF	TGTGCCAGCAGGCCCAGACAGGATGCCTACTACGAGCAGTACTTC
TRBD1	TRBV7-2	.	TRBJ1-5	CASSLGQGSINQPQHF	TGTGCCAGCAGCCTTGGACAGGGGTCAATTAATCAGCCCCAGCATTTT
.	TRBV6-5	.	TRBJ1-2	CASSRQQGRDGYTF	TGTGCCAGCAGTCGCCAACAGGGAAGGGATGGCTACACCTTC
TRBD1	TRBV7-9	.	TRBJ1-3	CASRSGTGGLWIDTIYF	TGTGCCAGCAGGTCCGGGACAGGGGGCCTTTGGATAGACACCATATATTTT
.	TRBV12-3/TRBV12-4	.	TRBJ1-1	CASSLSGGTEAFF	TGTGCCAGCAGTTTATCGGGTGGGACTGAAGCTTTCTTT
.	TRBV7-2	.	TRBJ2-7	CASSLDPGPAYEQYF	TGTGCCAGCAGCTTAGATCCGGGTCCGGCCTACGAGCAGTACTTC
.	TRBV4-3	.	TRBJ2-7	CASSQDNSGTKYEQYF	TGCGCCAGCAGCCAAGATAATTCCGGGACAAAGTACGAGCAGTACTTC
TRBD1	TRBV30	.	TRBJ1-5	CAWSVRTGFSQPQHF	TGTGCCTGGAGTGTACGGACAGGGTTCAGTCAGCCCCAGCATTTT
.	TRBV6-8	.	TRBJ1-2	CASSYSTGTIQDYGYTF	TGTGCCAGCAGTTACTCGACCGGAACGATACAGGACTATGGCTACACCTTC
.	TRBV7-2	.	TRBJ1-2	CASRALTGVYGYTF	TGTGCCAGCAGGGCTCTGACAGGCGTTTATGGCTACACCTTC
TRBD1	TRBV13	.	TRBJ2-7	CASSSFLDRGKDEQYF	TGTGCCAGCAGCTCCTTTTTGGACAGGGGAAAGGACGAGCAGTACTTC
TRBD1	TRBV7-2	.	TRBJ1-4	CASSLISTGINEKLFF	TGTGCCAGCAGCTTAATTTCGACAGGGATTAATGAAAAACTGTTTTTT
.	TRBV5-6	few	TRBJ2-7	CASSLGSTPTLHLNF	TGTGCCAGCAGCTTGGGAAGCACTCCTACCCTCCATCTTAACTTC
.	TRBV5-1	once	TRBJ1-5	CASSLGGGYSNQPQHF	TGCGCCAGCAGCTTGGGAGGGGGATATAGCAATCAGCCCCAGCATTTT
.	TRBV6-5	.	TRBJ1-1	CASSRGNGEAFF	TGTGCCAGCAGCCGCGGCAACGGTGAAGCTTTCTTT
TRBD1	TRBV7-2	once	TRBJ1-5	CASSLGTGVSNQPQHF	TGTGCCAGCAGCTTAGGGACAGGGGTCAGCAATCAGCCCCAGCATTTT
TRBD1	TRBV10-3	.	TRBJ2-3	CAISEPGQGQTVDTQYF	TGTGCCATCAGTGAACCGGGACAGGGCCAAACTGTAGATACGCAGTATTTT
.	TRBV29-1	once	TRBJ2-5	CSTQGAGGPSETQYF	TGCAGCACCCAGGGGGCGGGAGGGCCCTCGGAGACCCAGTACTTC
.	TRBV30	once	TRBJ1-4	CAWNPGGGNEKLFF	TGTGCCTGGAACCCGGGGGGGGGAAATGAAAAACTGTTTTTT
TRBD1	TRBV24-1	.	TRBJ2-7	CATGGIGTGKTYEQYF	TGTGCCACCGGTGGTATTGGGACAGGGAAAACCTACGAGCAGTACTTC
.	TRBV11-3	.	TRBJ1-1	CASSAGAGTEAFF	TGTGCCAGCAGCGCGGGGGCAGGCACTGAAGCTTTCTTT
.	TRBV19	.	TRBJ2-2	CASRVAGELFF	TGTGCCAGCAGGGTCGCCGGGGAGCTGTTTTTT
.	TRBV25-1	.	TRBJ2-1	CASSAPRPGSYNEQFF	TGTGCCAGCAGTGCCCCACGACCAGGCTCCTACAATGAGCAGTTCTTC
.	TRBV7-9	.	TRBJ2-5	CASSYIQGLETQYF	TGTGCCAGCAGCTACATACAGGGTCTGGAGACCCAGTACTTC
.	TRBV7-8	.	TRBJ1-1	CASSLAGRRWDTEAFF	TGTGCCAGCAGCTTAGCTGGGAGAAGGTGGGACACTGAAGCTTTCTTT
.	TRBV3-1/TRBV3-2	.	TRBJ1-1	CASSQSDGGAFF	TGTGCCAGCAGCCAATCCGACGGGGGAGCTTTCTTT
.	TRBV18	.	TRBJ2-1	CASSPEGQHNEQFF	TGTGCCAGCTCACCAGAAGGACAGCACAATGAGCAGTTCTTC
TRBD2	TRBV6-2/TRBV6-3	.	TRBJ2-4	CASSYSRATSGRAKNIQYF	TGTGCCAGCAGTTACTCGAGGGCAACTAGCGGGAGAGCCAAAAACATTCAGTACTTC